These 20 T cell receptor beta chains share one sample of origin, sequenced in a study of neurological immune-mediated disorders. TCRdb itself ran the 5' RACE reads through MiXCR, one entry per CDR3 protein. The table lists 55,000 or so distinct CDR3 sequences, 4% of them singletons, with roughly 1.9% in the top ten. The sequenced sample consisted of CD4+ T cells from blood. These receptors originate from a middle-aged woman with multiple sclerosis.

This clonotype was detected ten times or more. The chain uses TRBV27 and TRBJ1-1; no definite D call. V was shortened by 6 bases and J by 5 bases, with 16 bases between the two germline ends. Looked up from germline, CDR1 is MNHEY and CDR2 is SMNVEV (reference sequence). The length of the CDR3 is 14 residues. CDR3 protein: CASRSRAGRTEAFF. CDR3 nucleotides: TGTGCCAGCAGGTCTCGGGCTGGTAGAACTGAAGCTTTCTTT.

This clonotype was found many times. The J gene is TRBJ2-3, the V gene TRBV20-1, with 8 bases that match TRBD2. Germline V gene lookup returns CDR1 DFQATT and CDR2 SNEGSKA (reference sequence). The ends lost 4 bases at V and 4 bases at J; junction bases unmatched: 10. This CDR3 is built from 15 residues. CDR3 sequence (DNA): TGCAGTGCTATCCCCGGGGGGGGGGCTCCAGATACGCAGTATTTT. This sequence encodes CSAIPGGGAPDTQYF.

At least ten counts were recorded for this clonotype. The chain recombines TRBV6-2 or TRBV6-3 with TRBJ1-5; a possible D gene is TRBD1 (5 bases). The CDR3 runs 14 residues. CDR1 and CDR2 from the germline V gene are MNHEY and SVGEGT. V gave up 4 bases and J gave up 9 bases, with 16 bases separating them. The CDR3 DNA reads as TGTGCCAGCAGTTCCCTAGGGGCTGGGGGGCCCCAGCATTTT. Protein product: CASSSLGAGGPQHF.

This clonotype occurred many times. This rearrangement joins TRBV5-1 to TRBJ1-5, with TRBD1 identical over 9 bases. Germline CDR1 SGHRS, CDR2 YFSETQ. The CDR3 has 15 amino acids. Trimming took 2 bases from V and 3 from J; bases not matched to a gene: 3. In DNA, the CDR3 is TGCGCCAGCAGCTTAACAGGGGGCTACAATCAGCCCCAGCATTTT. Encoded protein: CASSLTGGYNQPQHF.

This clonotype appeared many times. The V and J genes are TRBV12-3 or TRBV12-4 and TRBJ1-2, with TRBD1 matching 9 bases. This CDR3 contains 14 residues. J gave up 5 bases and V 3 bases, and 4 bases lay outside the gene matches. CDR3 loop: CASSFKGQGYGYTF. The CDR3 DNA follows: TGTGCCAGCAGTTTTAAGGGACAGGGATATGGCTACACCTTC.

This clonotype has ten or more counts. The chain combines TRBV11-2 with TRBJ2-7; D assignment may be TRBD1 or TRBD2 (5 bases each). The CDR3 covers 14 residues. V was clipped by 7 bases and J by 2 bases, with 15 bases between them. Germline V gene data show CDR1 as SGHAT and CDR2 as FQNNGV. The CDR3 loop reads CASNGADHPYEQYF. The CDR3 DNA reads as TGTGCCAGCAACGGGGCAGATCACCCCTACGAGCAGTACTTC.

This clonotype was seen at least ten times. The genes are TRBV5-1 and TRBJ1-4, with a weak D call TRBD1 (5 bases). Per germline, CDR1 SGHRS and CDR2 YFSETQ. Trimming took 4 bases from V and 5 from J, leaving 15 bases between them. This CDR3 spans 15 amino acids. This CDR3 is CASSLSKGLNEKLFF. The CDR3 region has the DNA TGCGCCAGCAGCCTCTCCAAGGGGCTAAATGAAAAACTGTTTTTT.

The DNA for the CDR3 is TGTGCCAGCAGCGGACGGCCCTATAGCATTCAGTACTTC. Encoded protein: CASSGRPYSIQYF. The V gene is TRBV7-9, the J gene TRBJ2-4; no clear D. The germline gives CDR1 SEHNR, CDR2 FQNEAQ (reference sequence). This CDR3 is 13 amino acids long. Between the trimmed V and J ends, which lost 5 bases and 9 bases, there was a span of 14 bases.

This clonotype was observed many times. This sequence joins TRBV29-1 and TRBJ2-2, with D possibly being TRBD1 (6 bases). The V end lost 6 bases, the J end lost 2 bases, and 10 bases lay between the germline ends. The germline gives CDR1 SQVTM, CDR2 ANQGSEA. The CDR3 totals 13 residues. The CDR3 region has the DNA TGCAGCGTCACCAGGGGAAACACCGGGGAGCTGTTTTTT. Protein: CSVTRGNTGELFF.

This clonotype appeared many times. In DNA form, the CDR3 reads TGCGCCAGCAGCCCCGGACTAGTGGAGACCCAGTACTTC. This codes for CASSPGLVETQYF. The gene calls are TRBV5-1 and TRBJ2-5; TRBD2 matches 7 bases. The germline CDR1 and CDR2 sequences are SGHRS and YFSETQ. CDR3 size: 13 residues. J was trimmed by 5 bases and V by 4 bases; bases with no gene match: 5.

This clonotype was observed many times. This sequence joins TRBV20-1 and TRBJ1-2, with D maybe TRBD1 (5 bases). Between the trimmed V and J ends, which lost 4 bases and 3 bases, there was a span of 15 bases. This CDR3 comprises 14 residues. Germline lookup yields CDR1 DFQATT and CDR2 SNEGSKA (reference sequence). CDR3 bases: TGCAGTGCTACTCCCCCAGGGTCGGACTATGGCTACACCTTC. Encoded protein: CSATPPGSDYGYTF.

Ten or more counts support this clonotype. The V gene is TRBV19, the J gene TRBJ1-2; D is uncertain. Germline V gene lookup returns CDR1 LNHDA and CDR2 SQIVND (reference sequence). With 5 bases removed from V and 5 bases from J, the gap between germline ends came to 12 bases. This CDR3 is built from 13 residues. In DNA, the CDR3 is TGTGCCAGTAGTTCAACGGCCTCTTATGGCTACACCTTC. As protein: CASSSTASYGYTF.

This clonotype was seen ten or more times. The genes are TRBV7-9 and TRBJ1-2, with D hard to call. This CDR3 comprises 15 residues. The germline V gene encodes CDR1 SEHNR and CDR2 FQNEAQ (reference sequence). V was clipped by 5 bases and J by 8 bases, with 21 bases between them. DNA of the CDR3: TGTGCCAGCAGCCTGCTTTCCATCTTGGGAGAGGGCTACACCTTC. Protein product: CASSLLSILGEGYTF. Together with reference TRBV7-9 and TRBJ1-2, the CDR3 gives the full variable domain: DTGVSQNPRHKITKRGQNVTFRCDPISEHNRLYWYRQTLGQGPEFLTYFQNEAQLEKSRLLSDRFSAERPKGSFSTLEIQRTEQGDSAMYLCASSLLSILGEGYTFGSGTRLTVV.

This sequence joins TRBV11-2 and TRBJ1-1; D possibly corresponds to TRBD1 (5 bases). The CDR3 sequence is 14 residues long. The V gene's germline CDR1 is SGHAT and CDR2 FQNNGV. Trimming removed 3 bases from V and 5 bases from J, with 13 bases in between. The CDR3 spells CASSLRLQATEAFF. DNA for the CDR3: TGTGCCAGCAGCTTGAGGCTACAGGCAACTGAAGCTTTCTTT.

This clonotype was detected many times. The chain uses TRBV2 and TRBJ2-1, with 7 bases that match TRBD2. V lost 8 bases, J lost 0 bases, and 7 bases stayed unmatched. The CDR3 covers 15 residues. Germline V gives CDR1 SNHLY, CDR2 FYNNEI. CDR3 nucleotide sequence: TGTGCCAGCGGGGGGGGGAAAGGCTCCTACAATGAGCAGTTCTTC. It codes for CASGGGKGSYNEQFF.

This clonotype has only a few counts. V usage is TRBV29-1 and J usage is TRBJ2-3; D is unresolved. The CDR3 extends over 11 amino acids. The ends were cut back, 7 bases at V and 2 bases at J, with 7 bases in the middle. Germline V lookup: CDR1 SQVTM, CDR2 ANQGSEA. The CDR3 nucleotides are TGCAGCGCCCGAGCCACAGATACGCAGTATTTT. Translation: CSARATDTQYF.

At least ten counts were recorded for this clonotype. The rearrangement links TRBV19 to TRBJ1-6; 7 nucleotides agree with TRBD1. Per the germline V gene, CDR1 is LNHDA and CDR2 is SQIVND (reference sequence). Trimming removed 7 bases from V and 10 bases from J; junction bases left unmatched: 10. This CDR3 is 14 amino acids long. CDR3 coding DNA: TGTGCCAGTACTCTGACAGGGAGGGGCTCACCCCTCCACTTT. Translated: CASTLTGRGSPLHF.

This clonotype was picked up many times. The chain links TRBV18 to TRBJ1-2, with D uncertain. Germline V gene lookup returns CDR1 KGHSH and CDR2 LQKENI. Deletions cut 6 bases from V and 8 bases from J, with 16 bases between. The CDR3 consists of 13 residues. This CDR3 is CASSPDLFSGYTF. CDR3 DNA sequence: TGTGCCAGCTCGCCGGATCTTTTTAGCGGCTACACCTTC.

This clonotype was detected ten times or more. The chain uses TRBV5-1 and TRBJ2-3, with TRBD2 matching over 9 bases. Germline assignment: CDR1 SGHRS and CDR2 YFSETQ. V shed 2 bases and J 4 bases; nucleotides not matched to a gene: 14. The CDR3 extends over 18 amino acids. In DNA, the CDR3 is TGCGCCAGCAGCTTAAGTCTCGACGGGAGCGGGGGGTCAGATACGCAGTATTTT. It encodes CASSLSLDGSGGSDTQYF. The full variable domain, rest sourced from reference TRBV5-1 and TRBJ2-3, is KAGVTQTPRYLIKTRGQQVTLSCSPISGHRSVSWYQQTPGQGLQFLFEYFSETQRNKGNFPGRFSGRQFSNSRSEMNVSTLELGDSALYLCASSLSLDGSGGSDTQYFGPGTRLTVL.

This clonotype was recorded at least ten times. This rearrangement joins TRBV5-1 to TRBJ1-5; 10 positions agree with TRBD1. This CDR3 contains 15 residues. Trimming cost V 3 bases and J 0 bases; bases outside gene matches: 0. Germline V gene lookup returns CDR1 SGHRS and CDR2 YFSETQ. CDR3 loop: CASSWDRGSNQPQHF. The CDR3, as DNA: TGCGCCAGCAGCTGGGACAGGGGTAGCAATCAGCCCCAGCATTTT.